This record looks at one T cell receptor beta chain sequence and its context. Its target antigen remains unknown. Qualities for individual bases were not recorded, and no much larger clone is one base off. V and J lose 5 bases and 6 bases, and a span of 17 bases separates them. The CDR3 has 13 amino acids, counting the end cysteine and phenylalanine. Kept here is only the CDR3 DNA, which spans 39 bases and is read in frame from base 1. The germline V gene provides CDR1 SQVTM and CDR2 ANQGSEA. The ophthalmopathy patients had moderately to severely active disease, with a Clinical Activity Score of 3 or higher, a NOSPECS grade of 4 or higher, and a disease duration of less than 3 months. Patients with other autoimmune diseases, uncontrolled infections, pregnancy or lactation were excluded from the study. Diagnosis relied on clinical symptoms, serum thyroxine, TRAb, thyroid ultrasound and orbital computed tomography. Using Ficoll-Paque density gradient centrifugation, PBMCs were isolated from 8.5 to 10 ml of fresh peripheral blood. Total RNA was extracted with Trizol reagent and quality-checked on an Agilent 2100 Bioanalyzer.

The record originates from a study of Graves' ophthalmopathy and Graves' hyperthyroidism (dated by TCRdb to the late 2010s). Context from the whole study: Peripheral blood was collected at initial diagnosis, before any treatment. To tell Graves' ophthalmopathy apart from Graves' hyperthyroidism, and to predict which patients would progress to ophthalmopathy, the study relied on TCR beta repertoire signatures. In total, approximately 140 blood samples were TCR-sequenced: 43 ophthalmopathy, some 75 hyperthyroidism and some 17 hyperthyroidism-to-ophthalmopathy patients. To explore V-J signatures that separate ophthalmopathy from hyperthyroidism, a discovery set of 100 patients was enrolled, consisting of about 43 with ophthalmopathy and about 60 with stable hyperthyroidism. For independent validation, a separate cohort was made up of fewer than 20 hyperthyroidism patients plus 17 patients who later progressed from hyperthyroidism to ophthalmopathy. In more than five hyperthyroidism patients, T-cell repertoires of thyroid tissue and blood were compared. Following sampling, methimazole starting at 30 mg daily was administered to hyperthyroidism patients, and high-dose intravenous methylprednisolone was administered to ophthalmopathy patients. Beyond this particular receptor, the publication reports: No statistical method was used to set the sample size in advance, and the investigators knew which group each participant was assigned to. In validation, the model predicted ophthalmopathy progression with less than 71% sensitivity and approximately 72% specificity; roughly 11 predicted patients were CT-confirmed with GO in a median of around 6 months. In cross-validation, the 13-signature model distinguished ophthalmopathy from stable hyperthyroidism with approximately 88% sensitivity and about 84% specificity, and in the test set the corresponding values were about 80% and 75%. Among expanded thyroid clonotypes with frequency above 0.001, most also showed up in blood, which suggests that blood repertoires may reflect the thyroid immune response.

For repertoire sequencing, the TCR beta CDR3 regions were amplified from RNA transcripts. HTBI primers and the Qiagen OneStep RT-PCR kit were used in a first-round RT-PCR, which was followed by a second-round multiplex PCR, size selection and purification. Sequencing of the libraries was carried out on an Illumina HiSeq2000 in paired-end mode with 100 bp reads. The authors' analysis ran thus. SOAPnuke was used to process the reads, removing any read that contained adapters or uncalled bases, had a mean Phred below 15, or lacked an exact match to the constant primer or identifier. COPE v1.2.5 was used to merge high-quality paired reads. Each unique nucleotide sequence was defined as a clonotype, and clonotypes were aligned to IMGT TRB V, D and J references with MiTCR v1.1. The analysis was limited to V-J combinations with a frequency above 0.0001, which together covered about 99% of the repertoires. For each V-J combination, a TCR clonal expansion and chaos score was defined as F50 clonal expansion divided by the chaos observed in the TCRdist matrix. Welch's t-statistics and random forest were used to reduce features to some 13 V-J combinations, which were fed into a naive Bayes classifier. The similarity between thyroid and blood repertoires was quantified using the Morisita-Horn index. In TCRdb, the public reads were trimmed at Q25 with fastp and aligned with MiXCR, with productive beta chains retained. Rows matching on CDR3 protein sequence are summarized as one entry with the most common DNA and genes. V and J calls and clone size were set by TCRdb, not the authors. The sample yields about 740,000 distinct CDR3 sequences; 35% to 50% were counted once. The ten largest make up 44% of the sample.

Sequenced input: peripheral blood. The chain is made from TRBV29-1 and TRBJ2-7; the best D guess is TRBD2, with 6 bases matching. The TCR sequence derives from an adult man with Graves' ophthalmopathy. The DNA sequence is TGCAGCGTTCCGGCGGGGCTTATAACCGAGCAGTACTTC. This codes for CSVPAGLITEQYF.